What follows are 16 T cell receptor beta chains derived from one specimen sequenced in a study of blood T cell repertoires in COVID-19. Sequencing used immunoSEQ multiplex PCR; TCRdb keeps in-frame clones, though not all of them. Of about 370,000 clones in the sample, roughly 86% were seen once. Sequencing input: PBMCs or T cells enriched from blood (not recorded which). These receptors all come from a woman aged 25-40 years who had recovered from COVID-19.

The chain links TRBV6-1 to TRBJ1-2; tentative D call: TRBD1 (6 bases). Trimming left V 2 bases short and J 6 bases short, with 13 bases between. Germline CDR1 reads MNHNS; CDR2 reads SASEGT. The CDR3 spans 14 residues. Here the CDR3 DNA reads TGTGCCAGCAGTGAACAGGGGCCCTCGGATGGCTACACCTTC. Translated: CASSEQGPSDGYTF.

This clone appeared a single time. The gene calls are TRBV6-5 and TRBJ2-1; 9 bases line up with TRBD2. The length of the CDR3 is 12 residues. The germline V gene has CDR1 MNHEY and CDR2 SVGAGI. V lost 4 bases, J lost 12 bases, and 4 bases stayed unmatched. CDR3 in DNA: TGTGCCAGCAGTTCGGGGGGACTAGCGCAGTTCTTC. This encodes CASSSGGLAQFF.

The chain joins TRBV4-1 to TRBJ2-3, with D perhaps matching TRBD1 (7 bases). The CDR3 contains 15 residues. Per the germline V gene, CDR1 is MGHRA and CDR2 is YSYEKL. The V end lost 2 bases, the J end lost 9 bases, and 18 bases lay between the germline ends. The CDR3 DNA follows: TGCGCCAGCAGCCAAAAAGCAGGGGGAGGAGACACGCAGTATTTT. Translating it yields CASSQKAGGGDTQYF.

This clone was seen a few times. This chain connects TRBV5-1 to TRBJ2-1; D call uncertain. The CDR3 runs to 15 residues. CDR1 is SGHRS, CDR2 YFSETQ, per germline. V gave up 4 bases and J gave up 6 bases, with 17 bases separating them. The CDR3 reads CASSSVPQNFNEQFF. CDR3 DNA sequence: TGCGCCAGCAGCAGCGTCCCTCAGAACTTCAATGAGCAGTTCTTC.

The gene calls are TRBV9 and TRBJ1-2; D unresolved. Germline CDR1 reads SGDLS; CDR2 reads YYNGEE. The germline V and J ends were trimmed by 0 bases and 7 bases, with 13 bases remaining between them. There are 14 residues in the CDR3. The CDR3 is CASSVVVGGGGYTF. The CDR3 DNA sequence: TGTGCCAGCAGCGTAGTGGTCGGTGGAGGTGGCTACACCTTC.

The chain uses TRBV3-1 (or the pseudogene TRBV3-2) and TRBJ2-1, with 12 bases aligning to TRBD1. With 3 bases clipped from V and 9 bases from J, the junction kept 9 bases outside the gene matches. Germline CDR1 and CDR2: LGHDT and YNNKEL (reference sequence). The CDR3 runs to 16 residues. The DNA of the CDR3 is TGTGCCAGCAGCCATAATCCGGGACAGGGGGCTCTTGAGCAGTTCTTC. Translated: CASSHNPGQGALEQFF.

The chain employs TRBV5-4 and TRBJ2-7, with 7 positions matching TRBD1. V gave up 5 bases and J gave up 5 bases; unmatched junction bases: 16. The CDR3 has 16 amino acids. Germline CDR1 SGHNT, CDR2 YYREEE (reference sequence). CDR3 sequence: CASSSSFGVGGDEQYF. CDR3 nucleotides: TGTGCCAGCAGTTCAAGTTTCGGTGTAGGGGGCGACGAGCAGTACTTC.

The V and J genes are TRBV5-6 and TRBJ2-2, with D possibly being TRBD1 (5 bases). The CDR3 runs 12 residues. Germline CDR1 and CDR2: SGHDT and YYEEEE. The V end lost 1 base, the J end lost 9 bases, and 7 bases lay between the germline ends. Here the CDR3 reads CASSLSGRELFF. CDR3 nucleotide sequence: TGTGCCAGCAGCTTGTCAGGGCGGGAGCTGTTTTTT.

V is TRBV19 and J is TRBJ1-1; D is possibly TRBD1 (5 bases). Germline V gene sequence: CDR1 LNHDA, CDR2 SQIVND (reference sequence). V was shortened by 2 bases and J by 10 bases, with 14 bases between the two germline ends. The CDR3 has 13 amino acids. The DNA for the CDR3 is TGTGCCAGTAGTATAATTACAGACAGCCTAGCTTTCTTT. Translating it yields CASSIITDSLAFF.

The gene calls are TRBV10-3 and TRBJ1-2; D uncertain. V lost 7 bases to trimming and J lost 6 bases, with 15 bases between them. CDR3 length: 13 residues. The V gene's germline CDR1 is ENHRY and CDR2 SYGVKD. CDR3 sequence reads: CAINELGGDGYTF. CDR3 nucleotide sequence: TGTGCCATCAATGAATTAGGCGGGGATGGCTACACCTTC.

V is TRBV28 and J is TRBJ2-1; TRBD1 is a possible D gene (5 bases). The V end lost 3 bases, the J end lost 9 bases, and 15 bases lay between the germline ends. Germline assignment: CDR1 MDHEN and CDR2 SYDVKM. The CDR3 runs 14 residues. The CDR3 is CASSFDSSRGEQFF. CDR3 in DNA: TGTGCCAGCAGTTTCGACTCATCAAGGGGTGAGCAGTTCTTC.

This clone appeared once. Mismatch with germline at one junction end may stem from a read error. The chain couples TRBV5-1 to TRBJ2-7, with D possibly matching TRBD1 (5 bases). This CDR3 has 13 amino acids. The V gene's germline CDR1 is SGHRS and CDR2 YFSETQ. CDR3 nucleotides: TGCGCCAGCAGCTTGGGGACAATGTACGAACAGTACTTC. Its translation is CASSLGTMYEQYF.

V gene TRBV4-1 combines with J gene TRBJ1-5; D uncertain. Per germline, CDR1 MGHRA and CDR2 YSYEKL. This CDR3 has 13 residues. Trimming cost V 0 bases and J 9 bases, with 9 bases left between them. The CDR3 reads CASSQDPGGPQHF. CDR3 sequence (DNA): TGCGCCAGCAGCCAAGATCCGGGAGGGCCCCAGCATTTT.

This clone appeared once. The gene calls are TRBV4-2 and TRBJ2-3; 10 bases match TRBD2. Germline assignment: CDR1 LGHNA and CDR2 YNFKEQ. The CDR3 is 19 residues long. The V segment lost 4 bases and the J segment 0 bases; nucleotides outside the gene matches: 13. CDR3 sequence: CASSLDPSGGHSSTDTQYF. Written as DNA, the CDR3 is TGTGCCAGCAGCCTGGATCCTAGCGGGGGACATTCTAGCACAGATACGCAGTATTTT.

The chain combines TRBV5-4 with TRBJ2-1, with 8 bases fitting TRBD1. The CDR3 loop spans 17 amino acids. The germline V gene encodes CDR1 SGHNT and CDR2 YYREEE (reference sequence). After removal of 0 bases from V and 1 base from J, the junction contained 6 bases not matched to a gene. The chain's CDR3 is CASSLAPGGRSYNEQFF. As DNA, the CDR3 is TGTGCCAGCAGCTTGGCTCCAGGGGGCAGGTCCTACAATGAGCAGTTCTTC.

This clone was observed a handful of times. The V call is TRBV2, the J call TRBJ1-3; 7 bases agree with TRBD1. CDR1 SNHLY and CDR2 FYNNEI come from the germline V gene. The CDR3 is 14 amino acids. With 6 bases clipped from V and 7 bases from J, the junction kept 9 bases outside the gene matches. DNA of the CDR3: TGTGCCAGCAGCTACAGCATGACAGGGAACACCATATATTTT. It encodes CASSYSMTGNTIYF.